This T cell receptor beta chain comes out of a study of identical twins. TCRdb redid the calling of the 5' RACE reads with MiXCR, one entry per CDR3 protein. The sample has hundreds of thousands of distinct CDR3 sequences; around 5.7% are singletons. Findings and limits, study-wide: Out-of-frame sharing of TCR alpha in monozygotic twins was underestimated by models. Researchers reported excess low generation probability among twin-shared out-of-frame alpha sequences.

Concerning this clonotype: Its antigen is currently unknown.

With no exceptions, donors were healthy Caucasians. V was clipped by 5 bases and J by 7 bases, with 8 bases between them. The CDR3 contains 11 residues. This TCR was sampled from a man younger than 35 in good health. The chain combines TRBV12-3 or TRBV12-4 with TRBJ1-2; D unclear. The material sequenced was naive T cells sorted from blood. CDR3 protein: CASSNGVGYTF. CDR3 nucleotide sequence: TGTGCCAGCAGTAATGGGGTTGGCTACACCTTC.